One and the same sample provided the 9 T cell receptor beta chains below, sequenced in a study of identical twins. From the 5' RACE reads, TCRdb called clonotypes with MiXCR, one entry per CDR3 protein. The table lists 1.5 million to 2 million distinct CDR3 sequences, roughly a third of them singletons, with over 0.25% in the top ten. The sample consisted of cord blood. Source of these receptors: a newborn girl in good health.

The CDR3 sequence: CAISIAGETQFF. The CDR3, as DNA: TGTGCCATCAGTATTGCAGGAGAGACCCAGTTCTTC. The chain links TRBV10-3 to TRBJ2-1; D remains unclear. CDR1 is ENHRY, CDR2 SYGVKD, per germline. V was shortened by 5 bases and J by 13 bases, with 15 bases between the two germline ends. The length of the CDR3 is 12 residues.

This clonotype appeared a few times. The chain couples TRBV29-1 to TRBJ2-1; 7 bases align to TRBD2. Germline CDR1 is SQVTM and CDR2 is ANQGSEA. The CDR3 extends over 17 amino acids. The ends lost 0 bases at V and 1 base at J; junction bases unmatched: 9. The CDR3 is CSVEDILAAKSYNEQFF. CDR3 DNA: TGCAGCGTTGAAGATATCCTAGCGGCCAAATCCTACAATGAGCAGTTCTTC.

Points on this clonotype: This may stem from a read error, because a much larger clone lies one nucleotide away. The V call is TRBV5-8, the J call TRBJ1-2; TRBD1 might be the D (6 bases). The CDR3 runs 16 residues. Germline values: CDR1 SGHTS, CDR2 YDEGEE. The CDR3 loop reads CASSARQESKWNGHTF. CDR3 DNA: TGTGCCAGCAGCGCAAGACAGGAGTCTAAGTGGAATGGCCACACCTTC.

This clonotype was detected only a few times. This chain uses TRBV7-9 with TRBJ2-4, with D possibly being TRBD2 (6 bases). The V end lost 2 bases, the J end lost 1 base, and 15 bases lay between the germline ends. The CDR3 is made up of 17 amino acids. CDR1 and CDR2 from the germline V gene are SEHNR and FQNEAQ (reference sequence). The CDR3 coding sequence is TGTGCCAGCAGCTTAATATCCGGGGGAAAGGCCAAAAACATTCAGTACTTC. Translating it yields CASSLISGGKAKNIQYF.

V gene TRBV19 combines with J gene TRBJ2-1; maybe TRBD2 (5 bases). Germline V gives CDR1 LNHDA, CDR2 SQIVND (reference sequence). V dropped 6 bases and J dropped 12 bases, with 18 bases sitting between them. This CDR3 spans 13 amino acids. The CDR3: CASSPAGVMRQFF. The DNA of the CDR3 is TGTGCCAGTAGCCCCGCGGGTGTAATGCGGCAGTTCTTC.

V usage is TRBV6-5 and J usage is TRBJ1-2, with D unresolved. The CDR3 has 17 residues. V lost 0 bases and J 4 bases, leaving 18 bases between the germline ends. CDR1 and CDR2 from the germline V gene are MNHEY and SVGAGI. In DNA, the CDR3 is TGTGCCAGCAGTTACTCGGGAGTAAAGGCCAGTTTCTATGGCTACACCTTC. It codes for CASSYSGVKASFYGYTF.

The chain uses TRBV5-1 and TRBJ1-2, with 10 bases lining up with TRBD1. V lost 2 bases and J lost 6; bases outside the gene matches: 7. This CDR3 has 15 residues. Germline V lookup: CDR1 SGHRS, CDR2 YFSETQ. The CDR3 coding sequence is TGCGCCAGCAGCTTAAACGACAGGGGGCCGGATGGCTACACCTTC. This codes for CASSLNDRGPDGYTF.

The gene calls are TRBV9 and TRBJ2-5; D uncertain. Trimming pared 0 bases from V and 2 bases from J, leaving 8 bases between. This CDR3 is 14 amino acids long. Germline-derived CDR1 and CDR2 are SGDLS and YYNGEE. CDR3 nucleotide sequence: TGTGCCAGCAGCGTAGCCCCTACTCAAGAGACCCAGTACTTC. Translated, it gives CASSVAPTQETQYF.

In this sample, this clonotype turned up many times. The chain recombines TRBV28 with TRBJ2-3; 14 bases agree with TRBD2. The CDR3 covers 17 residues. With 5 bases clipped from V and 4 bases from J, the junction kept 8 bases outside the gene matches. From germline, CDR1 is MDHEN and CDR2 SYDVKM. CDR3 nucleotide sequence: TGTGCCAGCAGTCGCCCTGAGACTAGCGGGAGGGCAGATACGCAGTATTTT. It specifies CASSRPETSGRADTQYF.